Below are 12 T cell receptor beta chains sequenced from a single sample in a study of OX40 agonist ivuxolimab in advanced cancers. Sequenced by immunoSEQ multiplex PCR; TCRdb stores in-frame clones only, minus some. The table lists fewer than 100,000 clones, around 86% of them singletons, with 1.5% to 2.5% in the top ten. The input for sequencing was CD4+ or CD8+ T cells sorted from blood, taken in a trial of the OX40 agonist ivuxolimab. The receptors were sampled from an adult with an advanced solid tumor such as melanoma, head and neck, liver or kidney cancer.

This clone occurred a few times. The chain joins TRBV6-5 to TRBJ1-5, with D unresolved. The CDR3 totals 12 residues. CDR1 and CDR2 from the germline V gene are MNHEY and SVGAGI. V lost 8 bases and J 5 bases, leaving 10 bases between the germline ends. CDR3 amino acids: CASGSIHQPQHF. In DNA, the CDR3 is TGTGCCAGCGGGTCAATCCATCAGCCCCAGCATTTT.

The rearrangement joins TRBV5-4 to TRBJ2-7; the D call may be TRBD1 or TRBD2 (6 bases each). The CDR3 is 14 residues long. Germline V lookup: CDR1 SGHNT, CDR2 YYREEE (reference sequence). V was trimmed by 4 bases and J by 5 bases, leaving 16 bases between them. CDR3 DNA sequence: TGTGCCAGCAGCCTAGGGGGGAAGGTCGACGAGCAGTACTTC. Its translation is CASSLGGKVDEQYF.

The gene calls are TRBV7-3 and TRBJ2-1, with TRBD1 matching 7 bases. Trimming cost V 2 bases and J 4 bases; bases outside gene matches: 11. Germline lookup yields CDR1 SGHTA and CDR2 FQGTGA. There are 17 residues in the CDR3. The CDR3 is CASSLGFGQETYNEQFF. The CDR3 nucleotides read TGTGCCAGCAGCTTAGGTTTTGGACAGGAGACGTACAATGAGCAGTTCTTC.

The V call is TRBV4-1, the J call TRBJ2-6; D uncertain. Germline lookup yields CDR1 MGHRA and CDR2 YSYEKL. This CDR3 contains 15 residues. Trimming took off 0 bases at V and 3 bases at J, with 6 bases between the two ends. In DNA, the CDR3 is TGCGCCAGCAGCCAAGACAATAATGGGGCCAACGTCCTGACTTTC. As protein: CASSQDNNGANVLTF.

The chain uses TRBV4-3 and TRBJ2-4, with D unclear. Trimming took off 4 bases at V and 8 bases at J, with 18 bases between the two ends. The germline CDR1 and CDR2 sequences are LGHNA and YSLEER. The CDR3 contains 15 residues. The CDR3 loop is CASSLARDPLDIQYF. The CDR3 nucleotides are TGCGCCAGCAGCCTGGCACGAGACCCCCTGGACATTCAGTACTTC.

The chain has TRBV18 and TRBJ1-1; D call uncertain. The germline V gene encodes CDR1 KGHSH and CDR2 LQKENI. CDR3 length equals 15 residues. The V and J ends lost 2 bases and 1 base respectively, with 11 bases between them. In DNA, the CDR3 is TGTGCCAGCTCACCAGCAGACCAGTCGAACACTGAAGCTTTCTTT. Translated, it gives CASSPADQSNTEAFF.

This sequence joins TRBV11-3 and TRBJ1-1, with D tentatively TRBD1 (5 bases). The germline gives CDR1 SGHNT, CDR2 YENEEA. The CDR3 contains 14 residues. V was trimmed by 1 base and J by 4 bases, leaving 10 bases between them. CDR3 residues: CASSLVAGSTEAFF. The CDR3 DNA reads TGTGCCAGCAGCTTAGTGGCAGGGTCCACTGAAGCTTTCTTT.

This chain joins TRBV7-2 and TRBJ1-1; the D is unclear. CDR3 length equals 13 residues. Germline CDR1 SGHTA, CDR2 FQGNSA. Trimming stripped 3 bases from V and 1 base from J, with 6 bases between. The CDR3 sequence is CASSFQENTEAFF. For the CDR3, the DNA is TGTGCCAGCAGCTTTCAGGAGAACACTGAAGCTTTCTTT. Full variable domain (outside the CDR3, taken from reference TRBV7-2 and TRBJ1-1): GAGVSQSPSNKVTEKGKDVELRCDPISGHTALYWYRQSLGQGLEFLIYFQGNSAPDKSGLPSDRFSAERTGGSVSTLTIQRTQQEDSAVYLCASSFQENTEAFFGQGTRLTVV.

V usage is TRBV5-5 and J usage is TRBJ2-3; 11 positions match TRBD2. Trimming at V came to 2 bases and at J to 3 bases, leaving 5 bases not matched to a gene. The CDR3 spans 16 residues. Germline V gene data show CDR1 as SGHKS and CDR2 as YYEKEE (reference sequence). DNA of the CDR3: TGTGCCAGCAGCTTCAGACTAGCGGGGAGGACAGATACGCAGTATTTT. Protein: CASSFRLAGRTDTQYF.

This chain joins TRBV28 and TRBJ1-3, with D unclear. The germline V and J ends were trimmed by 5 bases and 0 bases, with 23 bases remaining between them. This CDR3 region has 19 residues. Germline CDR1 and CDR2: MDHEN and SYDVKM. As DNA, the CDR3 is TGTGCCAGCAGTCTCCCCGGGTCTTACCCTTCTCCCTCTGGAAACACCATATATTTT. Its translation is CASSLPGSYPSPSGNTIYF.

The DNA for the CDR3 is TGCGCCAGCAGTCCCGAGGTACCCCCCGGGGAGCTGTTTTTT. Its protein product is CASSPEVPPGELFF. This chain links TRBV5-1 with TRBJ2-2, with D unclear. There are 14 residues in the CDR3. V was shortened by 5 bases and J by 6 bases, with 14 bases between the two germline ends. Germline CDR1 reads SGHRS; CDR2 reads YFSETQ. Based on the CDR3 plus reference TRBV5-1 and TRBJ2-2, the full variable domain is KAGVTQTPRYLIKTRGQQVTLSCSPISGHRSVSWYQQTPGQGLQFLFEYFSETQRNKGNFPGRFSGRQFSNSRSEMNVSTLELGDSALYLCASSPEVPPGELFFGEGSRLTVL.

The rearrangement links TRBV7-2 to TRBJ2-5; D is unresolved. V was pared by 1 base and J by 5 bases, with 5 bases between. There are 12 residues in the CDR3. The germline gives CDR1 SGHTA, CDR2 FQGNSA. The CDR3 here is CASSLVAETQYF. DNA of the CDR3: TGTGCCAGCAGCTTAGTCGCCGAGACCCAGTACTTC.